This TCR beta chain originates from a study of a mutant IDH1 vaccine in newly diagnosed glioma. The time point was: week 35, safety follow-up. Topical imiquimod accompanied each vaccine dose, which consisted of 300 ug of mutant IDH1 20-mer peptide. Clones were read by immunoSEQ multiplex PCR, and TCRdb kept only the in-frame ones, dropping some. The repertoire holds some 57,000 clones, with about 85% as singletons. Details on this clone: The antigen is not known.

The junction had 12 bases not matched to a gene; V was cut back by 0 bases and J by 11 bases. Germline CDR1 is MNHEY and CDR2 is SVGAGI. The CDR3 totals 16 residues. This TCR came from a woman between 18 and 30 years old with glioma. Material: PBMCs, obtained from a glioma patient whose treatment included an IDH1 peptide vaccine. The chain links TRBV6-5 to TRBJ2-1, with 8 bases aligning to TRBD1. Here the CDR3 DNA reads TGTGCCAGCAGTTACTCGGGACAGGCGGGGTGGACGCAGCAGTTCTTC. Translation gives CASSYSGQAGWTQQFF.